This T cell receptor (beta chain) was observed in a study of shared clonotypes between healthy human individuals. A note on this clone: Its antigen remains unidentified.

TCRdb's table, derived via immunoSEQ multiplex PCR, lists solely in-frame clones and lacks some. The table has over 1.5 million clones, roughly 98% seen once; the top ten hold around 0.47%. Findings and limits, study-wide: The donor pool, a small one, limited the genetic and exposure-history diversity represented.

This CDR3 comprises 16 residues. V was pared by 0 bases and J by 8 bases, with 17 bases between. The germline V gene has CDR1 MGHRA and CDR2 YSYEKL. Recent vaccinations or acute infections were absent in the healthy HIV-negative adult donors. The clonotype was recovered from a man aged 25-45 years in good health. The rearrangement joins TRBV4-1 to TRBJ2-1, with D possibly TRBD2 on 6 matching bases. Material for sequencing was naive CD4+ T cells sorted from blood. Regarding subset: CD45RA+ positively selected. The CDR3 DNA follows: TGCGCCAGCAGCCAAGATCGGCCGGGAGCAGGCGATGAGCAGTTCTTC. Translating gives CASSQDRPGAGDEQFF.